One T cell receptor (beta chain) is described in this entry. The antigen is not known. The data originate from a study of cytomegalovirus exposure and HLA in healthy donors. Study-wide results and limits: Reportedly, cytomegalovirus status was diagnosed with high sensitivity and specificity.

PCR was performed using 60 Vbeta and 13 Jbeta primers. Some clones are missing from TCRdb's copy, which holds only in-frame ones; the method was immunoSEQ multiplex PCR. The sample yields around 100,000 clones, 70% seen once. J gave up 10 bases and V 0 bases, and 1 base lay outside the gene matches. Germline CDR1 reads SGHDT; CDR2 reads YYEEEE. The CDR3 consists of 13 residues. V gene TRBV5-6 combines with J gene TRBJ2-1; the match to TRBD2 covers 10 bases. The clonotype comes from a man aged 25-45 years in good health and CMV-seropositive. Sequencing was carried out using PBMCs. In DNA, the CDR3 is TGTGCCAGCAGCTTGGCAGCGGGGGGGGAGCAGTTCTTC. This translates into CASSLAAGGEQFF.